Each of the 20 T cell receptor beta chains below was sequenced from the same sample in a study of blood T cells in healthy people across ages. A second PCR of about 7 to 12 cycles used a sample-barcoded 5' primer and a J-beta primer mix. TCRdb called the 5' RACE reads again in MiXCR, with one record for every CDR3 protein. The sample consists of hundreds of thousands of distinct CDR3 sequences, 25% to 35% of them appearing once. The sample was blood. The receptors were gathered from an elderly woman in good health.

There are many counts of this clonotype. V gene TRBV30 combines with J gene TRBJ2-5, with D maybe TRBD2 (6 bases). This CDR3 is 13 amino acids long. The germline V gene encodes CDR1 GTSNPN and CDR2 SVGIG (reference sequence). V gave up 2 bases and J gave up 5 bases, with 12 bases separating them. The CDR3 is CAWSLGGRETQYF. In nucleotides, the CDR3 is TGTGCCTGGAGTTTGGGGGGACGGGAGACCCAGTACTTC.

This clonotype came up a few times. The V call is TRBV15, the J call TRBJ2-7; D may be TRBD1 or TRBD2 (5 bases each). The CDR3 has 14 residues. V shed 3 bases and J shed 7 bases, with 16 bases lying between them. CDR1 LNHNV and CDR2 YYDKDF come from the germline V gene (reference sequence). The CDR3 region has the DNA TGTGCCACCAGCAGCATTCGGGGCTCCAATGAGCAGTACTTC. This translates into CATSSIRGSNEQYF.

This clonotype turned up a few times. The genes are TRBV30 and TRBJ1-5; unclear D gene. The length of the CDR3 is 13 residues. Germline values: CDR1 GTSNPN, CDR2 SVGIG (reference sequence). The V gene lost 5 bases and the J gene lost 7 bases, with 15 bases spanning the gap. The CDR3 DNA sequence: TGTGCCTGGGCGTCCGGGGTGGAACAGCCCCAGCATTTT. Translating gives CAWASGVEQPQHF. Full variable domain (outside the CDR3, taken from reference TRBV30 and TRBJ1-5): SQTIHQWPATLVQPVGSPLSLECTVEGTSNPNLYWYRQAAGRGLQLLFYSVGIGQISSEVPQNLSASRPQDRQFILSSKKLLLSDSGFYLCAWASGVEQPQHFGDGTRLSIL.

This clonotype was seen only a few times. V gene TRBV5-1 combines with J gene TRBJ1-1; D is perhaps TRBD1 (5 bases). Germline CDR1 SGHRS, CDR2 YFSETQ. Trimming left V 0 bases short and J 0 bases short, with 15 bases between. CDR3 length: 17 amino acids. CDR3 nucleotide sequence: TGCGCCAGCAGCTTGGGGGTCAGGGAAGGGGTGAACACTGAAGCTTTCTTT. The encoded protein is CASSLGVREGVNTEAFF. The complete variable domain, with remaining parts taken from reference TRBV5-1 and TRBJ1-1, reads KAGVTQTPRYLIKTRGQQVTLSCSPISGHRSVSWYQQTPGQGLQFLFEYFSETQRNKGNFPGRFSGRQFSNSRSEMNVSTLELGDSALYLCASSLGVREGVNTEAFFGQGTRLTVV.

The sample holds many counts of this clonotype. This sequence joins TRBV3-1 and TRBJ2-7, with 7 bases lining up with TRBD2. J lost 0 bases, V lost 1 base, and 6 bases had no gene match. The CDR3 is 16 amino acids. Germline lookup yields CDR1 LGHDT and CDR2 YNNKEL (reference sequence). The DNA for the CDR3 is TGTGCCAGCAGCCAAGCGGGTCGGGGGGACTCCTACGAGCAGTACTTC. It specifies CASSQAGRGDSYEQYF.

V and J are TRBV4-2 and TRBJ2-5; 10 bases map to TRBD2. The DNA end is a closer match to TRBJ2-7, so the J assignment may be wrong. This CDR3 comprises 16 residues. Germline V lookup: CDR1 LGHNA, CDR2 YNFKEQ. In nucleotides, the CDR3 is TGTGCCAGCAGCCAAGATTTGCCTAGCGGGAGCAACGAGCAGTACTTC. Its protein is CASSQDLPSGSNEQYF.

This clonotype was observed many times. This chain joins TRBV4-1 and TRBJ2-3, with D perhaps matching TRBD2 (5 bases). Trimming removed 2 bases at V and 6 bases at J, with 15 bases between. Germline CDR1 reads MGHRA; CDR2 reads YSYEKL. The CDR3 consists of 15 residues. The CDR3 bases are TGCGCCAGCAGCCAACCTAGACTATCCGCCGATACGCAGTATTTT. Translation gives CASSQPRLSADTQYF.

Points on this clonotype: A read error may produce the germline difference seen at one junction end. This chain connects TRBV7-6 to TRBJ1-2, with D uncertain. The CDR3 consists of 14 residues. Germline V lookup: CDR1 SGHVS, CDR2 FNYEAQ. As DNA, the CDR3 is TGTGCCAGCAACTTAGTGTGGGAAAGTGATGGCTACACCTTC. It codes for CASNLVWESDGYTF.

About this clonotype itself: Its ends do not fully match the called genes, so a read error is possible. This chain joins TRBV6-1 and TRBJ2-2, with TRBD2 matching 13 bases. The CDR3 consists of 18 residues. CDR1 and CDR2 (germline): MNHNS, SASEGT. The CDR3 sequence: CASSLLTSGGAGTGERFF. Written as DNA, the CDR3 is TGTGCCAGCAGTCTCCTAACTAGCGGGGGGGCTGGCACCGGGGAGCGGTTTTTT.

This clonotype was counted many times. The chain has TRBV7-2 and TRBJ2-7; D might be TRBD2 (5 bases). V was trimmed by 5 bases and J by 7 bases, leaving 15 bases between them. The germline V gene encodes CDR1 SGHTA and CDR2 FQGNSA. CDR3 length: 13 residues. CDR3 loop: CASSRIISGEQYF. For the CDR3, the DNA is TGTGCCAGCAGCCGTATCATTTCGGGGGAGCAGTACTTC. Variable domain in full (rest from reference TRBV7-2 and TRBJ2-7): GAGVSQSPSNKVTEKGKDVELRCDPISGHTALYWYRQSLGQGLEFLIYFQGNSAPDKSGLPSDRFSAERTGGSVSTLTIQRTQQEDSAVYLCASSRIISGEQYFGPGTRLTVT.

This clonotype appeared many times. The chain employs TRBV6-5 and TRBJ2-4; D is ambiguous. Trimming pared 5 bases from V and 3 bases from J, leaving 14 bases between. Per germline, CDR1 MNHEY and CDR2 SVGAGI. The CDR3 runs 15 residues. In nucleotides, the CDR3 is TGTGCCAGCAGTGTTGCACAGACGGGCAAAAACATTCAGTACTTC. Its translation is CASSVAQTGKNIQYF.

The rearrangement uses TRBV5-1 and TRBJ1-1; D may be TRBD1 (6 bases). With 0 bases removed from V and 5 bases from J, the gap between germline ends came to 14 bases. CDR3 length: 15 residues. From germline, CDR1 is SGHRS and CDR2 YFSETQ. DNA for the CDR3: TGCGCCAGCAGCTTGGACGGCAGGGGTTGGACTGAAGCTTTCTTT. This codes for CASSLDGRGWTEAFF.

This clonotype was counted ten times or more. V gene TRBV28 combines with J gene TRBJ1-1; maybe TRBD1 (6 bases). The germline V gene encodes CDR1 MDHEN and CDR2 SYDVKM. The CDR3 length is 13 residues. With 6 bases removed from V and 3 bases from J, the gap between germline ends came to 11 bases. The CDR3 protein is CASSPQGYTEAFF. In DNA, the CDR3 is TGTGCCAGCAGCCCGCAGGGGTACACTGAAGCTTTCTTT.

This clonotype was detected many times. This chain links TRBV6-6 with TRBJ1-1; D gene unclear. V lost 6 bases and J 7 bases, leaving 9 bases between the germline ends. The CDR3 sequence is 11 residues long. Germline values: CDR1 MNHNY, CDR2 SVGAGI (reference sequence). CDR3 residues: CASSPRREAFF. The DNA for the CDR3 is TGTGCCAGCAGCCCCAGACGTGAAGCTTTCTTT.

There are a few counts of this clonotype. A read error is possible here, since a much larger clone lies one base away. The chain uses TRBV20-1 and TRBJ2-1; D possibly matches TRBD1 or TRBD2 (6 bases each). CDR3 length: 13 amino acids. The germline gives CDR1 DFQATT, CDR2 SNEGSKA (reference sequence). Between the trimmed V and J ends, which lost 4 bases and 10 bases, there was a span of 17 bases. CDR3 DNA: TGCAGTGCTACAGAGCCCGGGGGCTACGAGCAGTTCTTC. It codes for CSATEPGGYEQFF.

This clonotype has at least ten counts. This chain connects TRBV7-2 to TRBJ2-5; 8 bases agree with TRBD2. V lost 5 bases to trimming and J lost 6 bases; unmatched junction nucleotides: 14. The CDR3 sequence is 16 residues long. Germline loops: CDR1 SGHTA, CDR2 FQGNSA. The CDR3 is CASSPGRGGVFQTQYF. In DNA form, the CDR3 reads TGTGCCAGCAGCCCAGGTCGGGGGGGCGTCTTCCAGACCCAGTACTTC.

Ten or more counts support this clonotype. This chain joins TRBV5-1 and TRBJ1-5; no definite D call. Germline V lookup: CDR1 SGHRS, CDR2 YFSETQ. There are 15 residues in the CDR3. V was pared by 0 bases and J by 0 bases, with 7 bases between. The CDR3 DNA is TGCGCCAGCAGCTTGGACAGTTATAGCAATCAGCCCCAGCATTTT. Protein product: CASSLDSYSNQPQHF.

In its sample, this clonotype was seen many times. The chain links TRBV2 to TRBJ2-7, with a possible D match to TRBD2 (6 bases). This CDR3 spans 13 amino acids. The V end lost 6 bases, the J end lost 2 bases, and 11 bases lay between the germline ends. Germline assignment: CDR1 SNHLY and CDR2 FYNNEI. The DNA of the CDR3 is TGTGCCAGCAGCGCCGGAGGGACCTACGAGCAGTACTTC. Encoded protein: CASSAGGTYEQYF.

With respect to this clonotype: A read error may be the cause here, since a much bigger clone is one base away. V usage is TRBV6-5 and J usage is TRBJ2-5, with 7 bases identical to TRBD2. CDR3 size: 18 residues. V gave up 4 bases and J gave up 5 bases; unmatched junction bases: 19. Germline values: CDR1 MNHEY, CDR2 SVGAGI. CDR3 in amino acids: CASSSRLDMGMGGETQYF. The CDR3, as DNA: TGTGCCAGCAGTTCCCGATTAGACATGGGCATGGGAGGGGAGACCCAGTACTTC.

This sequence joins TRBV4-1 and TRBJ1-6, with unresolved D. CDR1 and CDR2 from the germline V gene are MGHRA and YSYEKL. CDR3 length equals 19 residues. V gave up 4 bases and J gave up 2 bases, with 21 bases separating them. The CDR3 nucleotides are TGCGCCAGCAGCCCCTTCTTAACGGGATCGAGGGCCTATAATTCACCCCTCCACTTT. Amino acid sequence: CASSPFLTGSRAYNSPLHF.